The following is a T cell receptor (beta chain) sequence with its context. There is no known antigen for this receptor. No much larger clone exists at a distance of one base, and base qualities are not known. Patients with autoimmune disease history or receiving systemic immunosuppression were excluded from the trial. Peripheral blood for TCR sequencing was collected from all dose cohorts at baseline, on cycle 4 day 1, and on cycle 7 day 1. Samples came from an open-label, multicenter, first-in-human phase I dose-escalation trial of ivuxolimab. The trial enrolled adults with locally advanced or metastatic head and neck squamous cell, hepatocellular, melanoma or renal cell carcinoma. Before TCR sequencing, CD4+ T cells and CD8+ T cells from peripheral blood were sorted into separate populations. The data are from a study of OX40 agonist ivuxolimab in advanced cancers. With regard to the full study: Ivuxolimab, which targeted the costimulatory receptor OX40 (CD134), was an agonistic, fully human IgG2 monoclonal antibody. Intravenous ivuxolimab was administered to patients every 2 weeks at six dose levels: 0.01, 0.1, 0.3, 1.5, 3 and 10 mg/kg. Among the roughly 52 dose-escalation patients, 19 had hepatocellular carcinoma, roughly 15 melanoma, 9 renal cell carcinoma and 9 head and neck cancer. In the dose-escalation cohort, 82.7% of patients were male, and the mean age was approximately 55 years, with a range of 23 to 79. Patients were allowed to have had prior anti-PD-1, anti-PD-L1 or anti-CTLA-4 therapy, and 40% of the dose-escalation patients had previously received checkpoint inhibitors. Three dose-escalation patients achieved partial responses, one with hepatocellular carcinoma and two with cutaneous melanoma. Peripheral TCRbeta sequencing was intended to test whether TCR sequence diversity was altered and clonal T-cell expansion was caused by ivuxolimab. The paper covers the monotherapy dose-escalation part of the phase I ivuxolimab trial, which included N of about 50 patients.

Genomic DNA was isolated from the sorted cells so that the TCRbeta CDR3 region could be sequenced. The immunoSEQ Assay was used to sequence the TCRbeta CDR3 regions. TCRdb obtained this table from immuneACCESS and retained in-frame rearrangements with V and J assigned. These tables miss some clones; where compared with another copy, unresolved V genes account for less than half of the shortfall, and the remainder is unexplained. For this sample there are about 23,000 clones; 77% appear just once. The ten largest make up approximately 2% of the sample. Broader findings and caveats from the paper: After ivuxolimab, CD8+ T cells had more expanded clones than CD4+ T cells on average. At doses from 0.1 to 3.0 mg/kg, clonal expansion was seen in both CD4+ and CD8+ blood T cells between baseline and week 6. The antigen specificity of the peripheral T cells that underwent clonal expansion was not determined. In partial responders in the 0.1-3.0 mg/kg groups, normalized peripheral clonal expansion was found to be among the lowest, especially among CD8+ T cells. Low levels of normalized T-cell clonal expansion were also shown by some nonresponding patients.

V and J are trimmed by 3 bases and 2 bases, and the gene matches miss 1 base of the junction. From the germline V gene, CDR1 is SQVTM and CDR2 is ANQGSEA. The CDR3 spans 12 residues, from the cysteine through the phenylalanine. Only the CDR3 region is kept as DNA, spanning 36 bases read in frame from base 1. The TCR sequence derives from an adult with an advanced solid tumor such as melanoma, head and neck, liver or kidney cancer. The sample was CD4+ or CD8+ T cells sorted from blood, taken in a trial of the OX40 agonist ivuxolimab. This chain is built from TRBV29-1 and TRBJ2-7; TRBD1 matches 7 bases in the middle. The bases read TGCAGCGTTGAGGGACAGACCTACGAGCAGTACTTC. Translated, this is CSVEGQTYEQYF.